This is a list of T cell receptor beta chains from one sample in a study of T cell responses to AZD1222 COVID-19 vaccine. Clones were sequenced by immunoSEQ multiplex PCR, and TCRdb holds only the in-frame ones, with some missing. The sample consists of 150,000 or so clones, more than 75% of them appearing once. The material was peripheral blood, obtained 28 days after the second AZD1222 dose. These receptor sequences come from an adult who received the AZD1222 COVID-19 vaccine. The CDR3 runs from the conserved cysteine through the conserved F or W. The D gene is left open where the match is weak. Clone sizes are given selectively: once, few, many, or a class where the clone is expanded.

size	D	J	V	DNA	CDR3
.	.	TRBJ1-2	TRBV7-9	TGTGCCAGCAGCCCCGGCGGTTATTACTATGGCTACACCTTC	CASSPGGYYYGYTF
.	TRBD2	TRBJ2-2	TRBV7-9	TGTGCCAGCAGCTCCGTCGGGGAGGGGACCGGGGAGCTGTTTTTT	CASSSVGEGTGELFF
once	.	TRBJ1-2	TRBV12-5	TGTGCTAGTGGTTTGGGGGGACCGTATGGCTACACCTTC	CASGLGGPYGYTF
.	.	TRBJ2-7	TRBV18	TGTGCCAGCTCACCTAGGAAGAGCTCCTACGAGCAGTACTTC	CASSPRKSSYEQYF
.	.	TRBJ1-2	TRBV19	TGTGCCAGTAGTCTCAGGGCGAACTATGGCTACACCTTC	CASSLRANYGYTF
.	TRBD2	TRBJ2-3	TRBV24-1	TGTGCCACCAGTGTCGGTAGCGGGTACACAGATACGCAGTATTTT	CATSVGSGYTDTQYF
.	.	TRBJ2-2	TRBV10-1	TGCGCCATCTCCAGGGAGCTGTTTTTT	CAISRELFF
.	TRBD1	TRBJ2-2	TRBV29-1	TGCAGCGCCCTACGGACAGGGGACACCGGGGAGCTGTTTTTT	CSALRTGDTGELFF
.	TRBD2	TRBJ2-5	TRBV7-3	TGTGCCAGCAGCCACGGTGCGGGAGCGGGTGAGACCCAGTACTTC	CASSHGAGAGETQYF
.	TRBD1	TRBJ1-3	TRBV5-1	TGCGCCAGCAGCAGGGACAGGGTCCACTCTGGAAACACCATATATTTT	CASSRDRVHSGNTIYF
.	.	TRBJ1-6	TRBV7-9	TGTGCCAGCAGCTTACGGCGGGATTTTTCACCCCTCCACTTT	CASSLRRDFSPLHF
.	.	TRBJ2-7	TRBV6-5	TGTGCCAGCACCAGAGCCGGGACCAACTACGAGCAGTACTTC	CASTRAGTNYEQYF
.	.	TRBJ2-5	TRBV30	TGTGCCTGGAGTGTAGGGAACGGGGAGACCCAGTACTTC	CAWSVGNGETQYF
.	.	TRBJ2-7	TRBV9	TGTGCCAGCAGCTCAGGCAGTGGCTCCCACGAGCAGTACTTC	CASSSGSGSHEQYF
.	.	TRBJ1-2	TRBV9	TGTGCCAGCAGCGTAGCGACAGGTACCTCTGGCTACACCTTC	CASSVATGTSGYTF
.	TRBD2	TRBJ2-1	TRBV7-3	TGTGCCAGCAGCTTAAATGGACTAGACGGTAATGAGCAGTTCTTC	CASSLNGLDGNEQFF
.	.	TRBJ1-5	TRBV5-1	TGCGCCAGCAGCTCCACAGGTGGACTAGCCCCCCAGCATTTT	CASSSTGGLAPQHF
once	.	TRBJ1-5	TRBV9	TGTGCCAACCCCCCGAGGGGGGGGTATAGCAATCAGCCCCAGCATTTT	CANPPRGGYSNQPQHF
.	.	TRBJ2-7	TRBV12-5	TGTGCTAGTGGTTTGGGAAGGGGATCCTACGAGCAGTACTTC	CASGLGRGSYEQYF
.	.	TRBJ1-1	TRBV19	TGTGCCAGTAGCCCCCTCCAGGGACGGATTAACACTGAAGCTTTCTTT	CASSPLQGRINTEAFF
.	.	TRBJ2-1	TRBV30	TGTGCCTGGAGTGTACGGAGACTAGGGATCTACAATGAGCAGTTCTTC	CAWSVRRLGIYNEQFF
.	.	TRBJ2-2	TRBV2	TGTGCCAGCGGCCCCGGGGAGCTGTTTTTT	CASGPGELFF
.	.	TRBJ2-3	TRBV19	TGTGCCAGTAGTATTTTTGCGGTAAGGGGAGATACGCAGTATTTT	CASSIFAVRGDTQYF
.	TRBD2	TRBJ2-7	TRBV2	TGTGCCAGCAGGACCCAGCGGGAGGGGCCCCCGTGGCAGTACTTC	CASRTQREGPPWQYF
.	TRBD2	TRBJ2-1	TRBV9	TGTGCCAGCAGCGTAGGGGGCGGGAGCTCCTACAATGAGCAGTTCTTC	CASSVGGGSSYNEQFF
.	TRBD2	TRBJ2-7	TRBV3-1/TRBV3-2	TGTGCCAGCAGCCAAGACGGTATCGGGAGGGGCTACGAGCAGTACTTC	CASSQDGIGRGYEQYF
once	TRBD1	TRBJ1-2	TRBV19	TGTGCCAGTAGTATTATCGGACAGGAGGGGACTAACTATGGCTACACCTTC	CASSIIGQEGTNYGYTF
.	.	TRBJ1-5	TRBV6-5	TGTGCCACCAGACGTGGAATTAGCAATCAGCCCCAGCATTTT	CATRRGISNQPQHF
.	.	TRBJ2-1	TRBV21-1	TGTGCCAGCAGCAATTCTGAGCAGTTCTTC	CASSNSEQFF
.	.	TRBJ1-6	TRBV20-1	TGCAGTGCTAGTTACGAGGGGCCTCTGAGTTCACCCCTCCACTTT	CSASYEGPLSSPLHF
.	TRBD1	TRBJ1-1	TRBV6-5	TGTGCCAGCAGACCAGGGGGCCTGAACACTGAAGCTTTCTTT	CASRPGGLNTEAFF
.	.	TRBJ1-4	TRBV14	TGTGCCAGCAGCCGGCCCGGAGTCTTGGATGAAAAACTGTTTTTT	CASSRPGVLDEKLFF
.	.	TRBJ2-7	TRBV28	TGTGCCAGCAGTTTATGGGGGGGCTTAAAGAACGAGCAGTACTTC	CASSLWGGLKNEQYF
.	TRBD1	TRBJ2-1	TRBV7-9	TGTGCCAGCAGCACCCGACAGGGGGTGATATACAATGAGCAGTTCTTC	CASSTRQGVIYNEQFF
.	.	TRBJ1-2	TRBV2	TGTGCCAGCAAAGAGAGGAGGACAGTTTATGGCTACACCTTC	CASKERRTVYGYTF
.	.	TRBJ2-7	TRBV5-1	TGCGCCAGCAGCAGTACTCAGGGTTCTCCTGTCGAGCAGTACTTC	CASSSTQGSPVEQYF
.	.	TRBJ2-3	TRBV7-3	TGTGCCAGCAGCCCCTTGGGACAAAGCACAGATACGCAGTATTTT	CASSPLGQSTDTQYF
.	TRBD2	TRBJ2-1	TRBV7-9	TGTGCCAGCAGCTTCCCGGGACTACACAATGAGCAGTTCTTC	CASSFPGLHNEQFF
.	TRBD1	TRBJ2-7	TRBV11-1	TGTGCCAGCAGCTGGGACAGGGGTTTTCTCGAGCAGTACTTC	CASSWDRGFLEQYF
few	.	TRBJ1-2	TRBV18	TGTGCCAGCTCACCACCCCAGGGAAGGAACTATGGCTACACCTTC	CASSPPQGRNYGYTF
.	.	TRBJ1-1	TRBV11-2	TGTGCCAGCAGCCTCCATATGAACACTGAAGCTTTCTTT	CASSLHMNTEAFF
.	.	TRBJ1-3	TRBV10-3	TGTGCCATCCAAAGGTCTGGAAACACCATATATTTT	CAIQRSGNTIYF
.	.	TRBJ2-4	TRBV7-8	TGTGCCAGCAGCCGGGGTCCGGAGAAAAACATTCAGTACTTC	CASSRGPEKNIQYF
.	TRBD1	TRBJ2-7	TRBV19	TGTGCCAGTAGTCGGTCAGGGGGTACCTACGAGCAGTACTTC	CASSRSGGTYEQYF